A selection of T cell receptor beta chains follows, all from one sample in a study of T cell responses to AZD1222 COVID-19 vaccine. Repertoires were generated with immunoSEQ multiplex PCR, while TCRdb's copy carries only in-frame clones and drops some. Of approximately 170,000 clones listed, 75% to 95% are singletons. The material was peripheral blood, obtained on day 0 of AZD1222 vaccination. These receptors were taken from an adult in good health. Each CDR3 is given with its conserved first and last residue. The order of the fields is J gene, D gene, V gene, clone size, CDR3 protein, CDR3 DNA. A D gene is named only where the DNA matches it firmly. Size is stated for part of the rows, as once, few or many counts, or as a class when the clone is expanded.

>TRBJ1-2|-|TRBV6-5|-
CASSLPTNYGYTF
TGTGCCAGCAGCCTCCCTACCAACTATGGCTACACCTTC
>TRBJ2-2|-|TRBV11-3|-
CASSHGPRGDTGELFF
TGTGCCAGCAGCCACGGCCCCCGTGGGGACACCGGGGAGCTGTTTTTT
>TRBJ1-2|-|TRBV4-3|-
CASSQDFRPNYGYTF
TGCGCCAGCAGCCAAGATTTCAGGCCTAACTATGGCTACACCTTC
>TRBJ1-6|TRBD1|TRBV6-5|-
CASRGVGTGDSPLHF
TGTGCCAGCAGGGGGGTGGGGACAGGAGATTCACCCCTCCACTTT
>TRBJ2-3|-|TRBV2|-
CASRVQSLTDTQYF
TGTGCCAGCAGGGTCCAGTCTCTCACAGATACGCAGTATTTT
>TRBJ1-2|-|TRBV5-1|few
CASSSRGHGYTF
TGCGCCAGCAGCTCCCGGGGGCACGGCTACACCTTC
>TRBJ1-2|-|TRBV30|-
CAWRRQVLSDYGYTF
TGTGCCTGGCGCAGACAGGTGTTGAGCGACTATGGCTACACCTTC
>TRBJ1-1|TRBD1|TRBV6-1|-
CASSLTGGNTEAFF
TGTGCCAGCAGTTTGACAGGGGGCAACACTGAAGCTTTCTTT
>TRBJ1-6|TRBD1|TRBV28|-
CASSLRDRANSPLHF
TGTGCCAGCAGTTTACGGGACAGGGCGAATTCACCCCTCCACTTT
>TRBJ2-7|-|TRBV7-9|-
CASSLVVTGGWEQYF
TGTGCCAGCAGCTTAGTGGTGACAGGCGGCTGGGAGCAGTACTTC
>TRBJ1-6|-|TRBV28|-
CASSPLRGLDNSPLHF
TGTGCCAGCAGCCCTCTTCGGGGCCTCGATAATTCACCCCTCCACTTT
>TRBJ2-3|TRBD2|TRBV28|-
CASRLLAGDTDTQYF
TGTGCCAGCAGACTACTAGCGGGAGACACAGATACGCAGTATTTT
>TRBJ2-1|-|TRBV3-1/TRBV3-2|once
CASSQDRGTRHNEQFF
TGTGCCAGCAGCCAAGATCGGGGGACACGACACAATGAGCAGTTCTTC
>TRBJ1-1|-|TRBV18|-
CASSPYGGRTTEAFF
TGTGCCAGCTCACCCTATGGGGGGAGAACCACTGAAGCTTTCTTT
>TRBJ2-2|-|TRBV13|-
CASSPRGPGELFF
TGTGCCAGCAGCCCAAGGGGTCCCGGGGAGCTGTTTTTT
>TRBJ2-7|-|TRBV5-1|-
CASSEEGGTVQYEQYF
TGCGCCAGCAGCGAGGAGGGAGGGACAGTTCAATACGAGCAGTACTTC
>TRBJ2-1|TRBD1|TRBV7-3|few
CASSDRRDRVLPQHNEQFF
TGTGCCAGCAGCGACCGCCGGGACAGGGTCCTCCCGCAACACAATGAGCAGTTCTTC
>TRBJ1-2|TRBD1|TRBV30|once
CAWRITGGGGYTF
TGTGCCTGGAGAATCACAGGGGGCGGCGGCTACACCTTC
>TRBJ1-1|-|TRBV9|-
CASRAGSNTEAFF
TGTGCCAGCAGAGCGGGGTCGAACACTGAAGCTTTCTTT
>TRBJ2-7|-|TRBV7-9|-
CASSLGASEQYF
TGTGCCAGCAGCTTAGGGGCGTCCGAGCAGTACTTC
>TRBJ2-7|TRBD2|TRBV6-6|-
CASSYPAGGPQQYF
TGTGCCAGCAGTTACCCAGCGGGAGGGCCCCAGCAGTACTTC
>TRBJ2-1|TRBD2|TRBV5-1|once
CASSLPRTSGRSYNEQFF
TGCGCCAGCAGCTTGCCCAGAACTAGCGGGAGGTCGTACAATGAGCAGTTCTTC
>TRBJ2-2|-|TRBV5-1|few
CASSLASGNTGELFF
TGCGCCAGCAGCTTGGCCTCAGGGAATACCGGGGAGCTGTTTTTT
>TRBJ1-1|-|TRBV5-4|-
CAGGTPGPLNTEAFF
TGTGCCGGCGGGACACCCGGCCCCCTGAACACTGAAGCTTTCTTT
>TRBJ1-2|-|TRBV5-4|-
CASSLDNRAYGYTF
TGTGCCAGCAGCTTGGATAACAGGGCGTATGGCTACACCTTC
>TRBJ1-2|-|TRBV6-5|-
CASSYSGGRGNYGYTF
TGTGCCAGCAGTTACTCGGGAGGGCGCGGGAACTATGGCTACACCTTC
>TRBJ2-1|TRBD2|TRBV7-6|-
CASSKGLAGAEQFF
TGTGCCAGCAGCAAGGGACTAGCGGGAGCAGAGCAGTTCTTC
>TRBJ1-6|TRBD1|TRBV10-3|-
CATRQGANSPLHF
TGTGCCACCAGACAGGGGGCTAATTCACCCCTCCACTTT